Reported below is one TCR beta chain. The data originate from a study of shared clonotypes between healthy human individuals. Study as a whole: Sampling drew on donors who were a couple of women and three men aged 18 to 49. Three plates each covered CD4 naive and memory; CD8 naive two, CD8 memory one.

Nashville, Tennessee was home to all donors, who were Caucasian adults. CD4+ cells underwent separation, giving CD45RA+ naive and CD45RA-negative memory subsets. The table came from immunoSEQ multiplex PCR; TCRdb's copy has only in-frame clones and leaves some out. The sample carries 1.6 million or so clones, less than 99% recorded once. Germline CDR1 MNHNS, CDR2 SASEGT. CDR3 length: 14 residues. V dropped 8 bases and J dropped 8; count of bases not matched to a gene: 11. J is TRBJ2-1 and V is TRBV6-1; TRBD1 matches at 8 bases. Sequenced input: naive CD4+ T cells sorted from blood. The subset denotes: CD45RA+ positively selected. The receptor comes from a man aged 25-40 years in good health. The CDR3 spells CASRWTGLRDEQFF. The CDR3 nucleotides read TGTGCCAGCCGATGGACAGGGTTAAGGGATGAGCAGTTCTTC.